This paragraph reports one TCR beta chain. Its specificity is unknown. Focal radiation was given together with CTLA-4 blockade (ipilimumab) to patients with chemo-refractory metastatic non-small-cell lung cancer. Repertoires were generated with immunoSEQ multiplex PCR, while TCRdb's copy carries only in-frame clones and drops some. The repertoire holds more than 100,000 clones, with approximately 90% as singletons. CDR3 size: 11 residues. From germline, CDR1 is SGDLS and CDR2 YYNGEE. The V end lost 4 bases, the J end lost 6 bases, and 6 bases lay between the germline ends. This sample stems from a study of radiotherapy plus CTLA-4 blockade in lung cancer. Study-wide context: Objective responses were seen in 18% of patients, disease control in approximately 29%.

Whole-study results and caveats: Reported findings show early blood T cell clone dynamics, with interferon-beta, best predicted response. TCR clones from tumors expanded in blood after radiotherapy plus ipilimumab.

This TCR derives from a human donor with non-small cell lung cancer that progressed on radiotherapy plus ipilimumab. The V call is TRBV9, the J call TRBJ2-3; D gene ambiguous. Sequences were derived from peripheral blood, sampled from a patient treated with radiotherapy plus ipilimumab. The CDR3 loop is CASSLGDTQYF. In DNA form, the CDR3 reads TGTGCCAGCAGCCTAGGGGATACGCAGTATTTT.